This T cell receptor beta chain was identified during a study of metastatic and nonmetastatic thyroid tumors. Whole-study context: Repertoires from malignant and benign thyroid patients were compared across blood and tumor or nodule tissue.

Nobody among the patients had been given any treatment before thyroid surgery. With 2 bases removed from V and 2 bases from J, the gap between germline ends came to 14 bases. The germline V gene encodes CDR1 GTSNPN and CDR2 SVGIG (reference sequence). The CDR3 covers 15 residues. This clone was counted ten times or more. How the authors handled the data: It was from CDR3 differences across clinicopathological groups that a distant-metastasis classifier for papillary thyroid cancer was built. TCRdb re-called the PCR reads with MiXCR. The V and J calls here are based on TCRdb, not the publication. The data contain tens of thousands of clones, 15% to 20% of them singletons.

Sequenced sample: blood. This chain links TRBV30 with TRBJ2-3; maybe TRBD1 (6 bases). This sequence originates from a female donor with papillary thyroid cancer or a benign thyroid nodule (not recorded which). Some clones in this sample may be carry-over from other donors' samples. CDR3 coding DNA: TGTGCCTGGAGTCCTCGACAGGCGTACACAGATACGCAGTATTTT. This gives the protein CAWSPRQAYTDTQYF.